This T cell receptor (beta chain) originates from a study of human T cells and chemical hapten exposure. About the study: Patch tests applied 0.01% DPC to the upper back and were scored after 6 days.

V lost 6 bases and J lost 5, with 13 bases in between. Germline CDR1 MDHEN, CDR2 SYDVKM. This CDR3 has 13 amino acids. The time point was: patch test 2, 6 weeks after DPC sensitization. Regarding treatment: therapeutic diphenylcyclopropenone sensitization with weekly scalp DPC. Those who donated were patients with alopecia, 18 to 70 years of age, and suitable for DPC. Unfractionated whole blood yielded total RNA. MiXCR, applied by TCRdb to the RACE reads, yields one record per CDR3 protein. Found here are around 80,000 distinct CDR3 sequences, 6.6% of them singletons; the top ten hold approximately 1.2%.

V gene TRBV28 combines with J gene TRBJ1-1, with D maybe TRBD1 (6 bases). The clonotype comes from a woman aged 30 to 39 with alopecia areata. Some clones in this sample may be carry-over from other donors' samples. Sequenced here: whole blood, sampled in connection with sensitization to the hapten diphenylcyclopropenone (DPC). The chain's CDR3 is CASRQGYPTEAFF. The CDR3 coding sequence is TGTGCCAGCAGGCAGGGGTACCCAACTGAAGCTTTCTTT.